Presented here are 8 T cell receptor beta chains from one specimen sequenced in a study of control samples from healthy donors and cancer patients. The repertoire was sequenced with immunoSEQ multiplex PCR; TCRdb's copy has only in-frame clones and lacks some. The table includes about 20,000 clones, more than 70% detected once. The specimen was PBMCs. All receptors derive from a woman aged 70-85 years with colorectal cancer.

The chain is built from TRBV6-5 and TRBJ2-7, with unresolved D. Germline assignment: CDR1 MNHEY and CDR2 SVGAGI. The ends were cut back, 0 bases at V and 2 bases at J, with 11 bases in the middle. The CDR3 covers 15 residues. The CDR3 loop reads CASSYSMGKTYEQYF. Here the CDR3 DNA reads TGTGCCAGCAGTTACTCGATGGGTAAAACCTACGAGCAGTACTTC.

The V and J genes are TRBV20-1 and TRBJ2-5; maybe TRBD1 (6 bases). The CDR3 spans 11 residues. Trimming cost V 4 bases and J 3 bases, with 6 bases left between them. Germline V lookup: CDR1 DFQATT, CDR2 SNEGSKA (reference sequence). DNA for the CDR3: TGCAGTGCTAACAGGGAAGAGACCCAGTACTTC. This sequence encodes CSANREETQYF.

The chain carries TRBV12-3 or TRBV12-4 and TRBJ1-2; possibly TRBD1 for D (6 bases). The CDR3 is 13 amino acids. Deletions cut 3 bases from V and 4 bases from J, with 9 bases between. The CDR3 spells CASSLGTSYGYTF. The CDR3 nucleotides are TGTGCCAGCAGTTTGGGGACAAGCTATGGCTACACCTTC.

The rearrangement joins TRBV19 to TRBJ2-1; no firm D call. This CDR3 has 15 amino acids. V was trimmed by 5 bases and J by 0 bases, leaving 11 bases between them. Germline V CDR1 and CDR2: LNHDA, SQIVND (reference sequence). The CDR3 reads CASSSSHSSYNEQFF. DNA of the CDR3: TGTGCCAGTAGTTCCTCTCACAGCTCCTACAATGAGCAGTTCTTC.

The chain has TRBV19 and TRBJ2-3; 7 bases map to TRBD1. The V segment lost 8 bases and the J segment 4 bases; nucleotides outside the gene matches: 12. Germline CDR1 and CDR2: LNHDA and SQIVND (reference sequence). The CDR3 loop spans 15 amino acids. This chain's CDR3 is CASGSGGFWADTQYF. For the CDR3, the DNA is TGTGCCAGTGGCTCAGGGGGTTTTTGGGCAGATACGCAGTATTTT. The full variable domain, in which reference TRBV19 and TRBJ2-3 provide the parts outside the CDR3, is DGGITQSPKYLFRKEGQNVTLSCEQNLNHDAMYWYRQDPGQGLRLIYYSQIVNDFQKGDIAEGYSVSREKKESFPLTVTSAQKNPTAFYLCASGSGGFWADTQYFGPGTRLTVL.

V gene TRBV18 combines with J gene TRBJ2-7; 9 positions agree with TRBD2. The V segment lost 3 bases and the J segment 4 bases; nucleotides outside the gene matches: 4. Germline V gene lookup returns CDR1 KGHSH and CDR2 LQKENI. The CDR3 spans 14 residues. Written as DNA, the CDR3 is TGTGCCAGCTCACCGGGGACTAGCCGATACGAGCAGTACTTC. Translation: CASSPGTSRYEQYF. Filled out from reference TRBV18 and TRBJ2-7, the complete variable domain reads NAGVMQNPRHLVRRRGQEARLRCSPMKGHSHVYWYRQLPEEGLKFMVYLQKENIIDESGMPKERFSAEFPKEGPSILRIQQVVRGDSAAYFCASSPGTSRYEQYFGPGTRLTVT.

This rearrangement joins TRBV2 to TRBJ1-6; D gene unclear. CDR1 SNHLY and CDR2 FYNNEI come from the germline V gene. Deletions cut 7 bases from V and 0 bases from J, with 10 bases between. The length of the CDR3 is 15 residues. This CDR3 reads CASIPESSYNSPLHF. The CDR3 nucleotides read TGTGCCAGCATCCCGGAGAGCTCCTATAATTCACCCCTCCACTTT.

The CDR3 nucleotides read TGTGCCAGCAGCCAAGCGGCAGGCGACTCCTACGAGCAGTACTTC. Encoded protein: CASSQAAGDSYEQYF. The chain employs TRBV3-1 (or the pseudogene TRBV3-2) and TRBJ2-7; D unclear. The ends were cut back, 1 base at V and 0 bases at J, with 10 bases in the middle. The CDR3 loop spans 15 amino acids. The germline gives CDR1 LGHDT, CDR2 YNNKEL (reference sequence).